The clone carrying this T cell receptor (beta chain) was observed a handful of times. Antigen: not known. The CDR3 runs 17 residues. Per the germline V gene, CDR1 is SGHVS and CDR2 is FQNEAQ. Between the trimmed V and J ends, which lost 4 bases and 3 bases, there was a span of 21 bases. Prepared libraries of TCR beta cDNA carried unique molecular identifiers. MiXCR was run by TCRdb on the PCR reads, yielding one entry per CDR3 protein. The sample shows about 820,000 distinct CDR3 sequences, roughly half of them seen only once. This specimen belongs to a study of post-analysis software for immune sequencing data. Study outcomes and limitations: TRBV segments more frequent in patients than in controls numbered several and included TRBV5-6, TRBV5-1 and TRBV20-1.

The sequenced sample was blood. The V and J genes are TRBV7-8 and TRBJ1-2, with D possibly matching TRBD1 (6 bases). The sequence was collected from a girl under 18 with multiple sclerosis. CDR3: CASSYRTALELDYGYTF. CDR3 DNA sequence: TGTGCCAGCAGCTACCGGACAGCCCTTGAGTTGGACTATGGCTACACCTTC.